This T cell receptor beta chain emerged from a study of PD-1 blockade in classical Hodgkin lymphoma. Study-wide findings and caveats: Patients were excluded if nivolumab began under 1 year after ASCT (the autologous transplant). Newly diagnosed patients reportedly trailed healthy donors in baseline TCR diversity. CD4+ TCR diversity, unlike CD8+, climbed significantly by C4D1. Those achieving complete response showed baseline diversity like newly diagnosed patients.

This clone has only one observation. The antigen is unknown. This CDR3 is 12 amino acids long. V lost 4 bases to trimming and J lost 5 bases, with 10 bases between them. Germline V gives CDR1 SGHDT, CDR2 YYEEEE. This table comes from immunoSEQ multiplex PCR, and its TCRdb copy is limited to in-frame clones, with some not included. The profile shows 7,000 or so clones, 60% to 85% of them singletons. All patients experienced relapse after autologous stem cell transplantation, and brentuximab vedotin exposure was variable. The origin of this receptor is a human donor with classical Hodgkin lymphoma. The chain has TRBV5-6 and TRBJ2-7; TRBD1 might be the D (7 bases). The specimen was peripheral blood mononuclear cells (PBMCs), collected before the second cycle of nivolumab. The CDR3 DNA reads TGTGCCAGCAGCGCGGGACAGAACGAGCAGTACTTC. The encoded protein is CASSAGQNEQYF.